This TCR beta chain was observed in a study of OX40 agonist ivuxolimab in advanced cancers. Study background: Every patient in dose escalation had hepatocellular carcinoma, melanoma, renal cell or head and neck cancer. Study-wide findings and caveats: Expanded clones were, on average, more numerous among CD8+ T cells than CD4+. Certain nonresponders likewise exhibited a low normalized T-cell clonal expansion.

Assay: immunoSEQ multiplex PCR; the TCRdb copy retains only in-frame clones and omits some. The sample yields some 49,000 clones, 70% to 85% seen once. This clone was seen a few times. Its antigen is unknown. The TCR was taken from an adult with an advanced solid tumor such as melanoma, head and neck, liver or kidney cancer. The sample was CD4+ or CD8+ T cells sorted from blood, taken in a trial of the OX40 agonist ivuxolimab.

CDR3: CASSDSRNTIYF. For the CDR3, the DNA is TGTGCCAGCAGTGATAGTAGAAACACCATATATTTT. V usage is TRBV2 and J usage is TRBJ1-3; the D is unclear. Trimming left V 3 bases short and J 5 bases short, with 5 bases between. Germline assignment: CDR1 SNHLY and CDR2 FYNNEI. The CDR3 length is 12 residues. Filled out from reference TRBV2 and TRBJ1-3, the complete variable domain reads EPEVTQTPSHQVTQMGQEVILRCVPISNHLYFYWYRQILGQKVEFLVSFYNNEISEKSEIFDDQFSVERPDGSNFTLKIRSTKLEDSAMYFCASSDSRNTIYFGEGSWLTVV.